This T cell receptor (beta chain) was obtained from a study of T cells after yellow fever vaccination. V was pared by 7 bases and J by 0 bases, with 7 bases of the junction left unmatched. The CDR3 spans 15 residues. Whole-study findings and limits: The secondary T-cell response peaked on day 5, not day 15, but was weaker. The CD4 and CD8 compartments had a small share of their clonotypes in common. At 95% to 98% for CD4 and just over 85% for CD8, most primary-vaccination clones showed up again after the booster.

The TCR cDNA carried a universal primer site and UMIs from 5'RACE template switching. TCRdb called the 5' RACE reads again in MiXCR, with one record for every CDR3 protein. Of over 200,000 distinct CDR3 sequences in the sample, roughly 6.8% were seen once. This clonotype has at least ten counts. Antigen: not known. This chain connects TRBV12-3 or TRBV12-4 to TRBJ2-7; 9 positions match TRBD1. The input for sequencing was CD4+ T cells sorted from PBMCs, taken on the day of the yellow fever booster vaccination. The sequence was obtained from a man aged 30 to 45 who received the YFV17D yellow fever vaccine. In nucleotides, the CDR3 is TGTGCCAGCACGGCGGGGACAGGGAGCTCCTACGAGCAGTACTTC. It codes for CASTAGTGSSYEQYF.